These 29 T cell receptor beta chains were sequenced from one sample in a study of cytomegalovirus exposure and HLA in healthy donors. In the PCR, 60 Vbeta and 13 Jbeta primers were used. Clones were sequenced by immunoSEQ multiplex PCR, and TCRdb holds only the in-frame ones, with some missing. The data hold about 120,000 clones, with under 80% observed a single time. Input material: PBMCs. The receptors stem from a man aged 60 to 69 in good health and CMV-seropositive.

This clone was counted a few times. The rearrangement uses TRBV2 and TRBJ2-1; 8 nucleotides match TRBD1. There are 15 residues in the CDR3. Germline V lookup: CDR1 SNHLY, CDR2 FYNNEI. V shed 4 bases and J 5 bases; nucleotides not matched to a gene: 7. CDR3 loop: CASSAGTGLDNEQFF. The CDR3, as DNA: TGTGCCAGCAGTGCCGGGACAGGTCTTGACAATGAGCAGTTCTTC.

The chain has TRBV2 and TRBJ2-1, with D perhaps matching TRBD1 (6 bases). Trimming removed 4 bases at V and 4 bases at J, with 11 bases between. The germline CDR1 and CDR2 sequences are SNHLY and FYNNEI. The CDR3 totals 14 residues. The CDR3 is CASSGVGQYNEQFF. In DNA, the CDR3 is TGTGCCAGCAGTGGGGTAGGACAGTACAATGAGCAGTTCTTC. The entire variable domain, with the rest obtained from reference TRBV2 and TRBJ2-1, is as follows: EPEVTQTPSHQVTQMGQEVILRCVPISNHLYFYWYRQILGQKVEFLVSFYNNEISEKSEIFDDQFSVERPDGSNFTLKIRSTKLEDSAMYFCASSGVGQYNEQFFGPGTRLTVL.

This chain connects TRBV27 to TRBJ2-3, with D perhaps TRBD2 (7 bases). V gave up 6 bases and J gave up 5 bases, with 24 bases separating them. CDR3 length equals 17 residues. Looked up from germline, CDR1 is MNHEY and CDR2 is SMNVEV (reference sequence). The CDR3 region has the DNA TGTGCCAGCAGCCAAGAGTTGGGGGGGGCGATAAGAGATACGCAGTATTTT. It translates to CASSQELGGAIRDTQYF.

V is TRBV5-4 and J is TRBJ2-7, with 8 bases lining up with TRBD1. The CDR3 has 16 residues. Germline trimming cut 0 bases from V and 1 base from J; bases unmatched to any gene: 6. CDR1 and CDR2 (germline): SGHNT, YYREEE (reference sequence). DNA of the CDR3: TGTGCCAGCAGCTTGGGGGGACAGGTCGGATCCTACGAGCAGTACTTC. Its protein is CASSLGGQVGSYEQYF.

This clone turned up a few times. At one end, the junction sequence differs from germline, possibly due to a read error. The J gene is TRBJ2-7, the V gene TRBV19; TRBD2 matches 9 bases. This CDR3 region has 11 residues. Germline CDR1 is LNHDA and CDR2 is SQIVND (reference sequence). CDR3 sequence reads: CAGSGSHEQYF. The CDR3 DNA is TGTGCCGGTAGCGGGAGCCACGAGCAGTACTTC.

This clone occurred a few times. The V call is TRBV28, the J call TRBJ1-5; the D gene is possibly TRBD1 (6 bases). V lost 5 bases and J 8 bases, leaving 16 bases between the germline ends. CDR1 MDHEN and CDR2 SYDVKM come from the germline V gene. This CDR3 has 14 residues. The CDR3 here is CASSPNREWEPQHF. The CDR3 coding sequence is TGTGCCAGCAGTCCTAACAGGGAATGGGAGCCCCAGCATTTT.

In its sample, this clone was seen a few times. The chain employs TRBV5-1 and TRBJ1-4, with 10 bases that match TRBD1. Germline lookup yields CDR1 SGHRS and CDR2 YFSETQ. The CDR3 is made up of 16 amino acids. V shed 4 bases, J shed 2 bases, and the junction held 5 bases outside the gene matches. CDR3 bases: TGCGCCAGCAGCCCGGGACAGGGGAGGACTAATGAAAAACTGTTTTTT. Protein: CASSPGQGRTNEKLFF.

This clone came up once. Sequence at one end of the junction differs from germline and may be a read error. The chain links TRBV27 to TRBJ2-4; maybe TRBD2 (6 bases). This CDR3 is 16 amino acids long. Germline V gives CDR1 MNHEY, CDR2 SMNVEV (reference sequence). CDR3 loop: CATPFLGRERQNSQYF. The CDR3, as DNA: TGTGCCACCCCATTCTTAGGACGGGAGCGGCAAAACAGTCAGTACTTC.

The sample holds a few counts of this clone. This chain connects TRBV5-1 to TRBJ2-1, with TRBD2 identical over 8 bases. The V gene end was trimmed by 2 bases and the J gene end by 2 bases; junction bases not matched to a gene: 6. This CDR3 has 16 amino acids. Per germline, CDR1 SGHRS and CDR2 YFSETQ. CDR3 sequence: CASSLQEAGAYNEQFF. CDR3 sequence (DNA): TGCGCCAGCAGCTTACAAGAAGCGGGGGCCTACAATGAGCAGTTCTTC.

The chain couples TRBV27 to TRBJ2-2; possible D gene TRBD2, 7 bases. The CDR3 has 16 residues. Trimming pared 3 bases from V and 1 base from J, leaving 12 bases between. From germline, CDR1 is MNHEY and CDR2 SMNVEV (reference sequence). Here the CDR3 DNA reads TGTGCCAGCAGTTTCTCGAGGGGGGGGAACACCGGGGAGCTGTTTTTT. Protein sequence: CASSFSRGGNTGELFF.

The rearrangement uses TRBV29-1 and TRBJ2-5; 7 bases align to TRBD1. Judging by the DNA end, TRBJ2-7 fits better; the J call may be wrong. Per germline, CDR1 SQVTM and CDR2 ANQGSEA. The CDR3 is made up of 13 amino acids. This CDR3 reads CSVEPRDSYEQYF. The DNA for the CDR3 is TGCAGCGTTGAACCCCGGGACAGCTACGAGCAGTACTTC.

The rearrangement joins TRBV5-1 to TRBJ2-5; 9 bases match TRBD2. Trimming took 0 bases from V and 5 from J; bases not matched to a gene: 8. The CDR3 contains 16 residues. CDR1 SGHRS and CDR2 YFSETQ come from the germline V gene. The CDR3 DNA is TGCGCCAGCAGCTTGGTAGCGGGGGTCCGGGGGGAGACCCAGTACTTC. Amino acid sequence: CASSLVAGVRGETQYF.

The V gene is TRBV6-5, the J gene TRBJ1-1; D possibly corresponds to TRBD1 (6 bases). V lost 5 bases to trimming and J lost 0 bases, with 13 bases between them. The germline gives CDR1 MNHEY, CDR2 SVGAGI. There are 15 residues in the CDR3. CDR3 bases: TGTGCCAGCAGTCGACAGGAGACCATGAACACTGAAGCTTTCTTT. As protein: CASSRQETMNTEAFF.

This clone was recorded a few times. The chain employs TRBV5-8 and TRBJ1-3; D unresolved. Trimming stripped 4 bases from V and 0 bases from J, with 11 bases between. CDR1 is SGHTS and CDR2 is YDEGEE in the germline V gene. There are 15 residues in the CDR3. The DNA for the CDR3 is TGTGCCAGCAGCCCCGCGGTGGCCTCTGGAAACACCATATATTTT. Translated, it gives CASSPAVASGNTIYF.

This rearrangement joins TRBV5-1 to TRBJ2-2, with a weak D call TRBD1 (6 bases). With 6 bases removed from V and 5 bases from J, the gap between germline ends came to 14 bases. The CDR3 totals 14 residues. In germline, CDR1 is SGHRS, CDR2 YFSETQ. The CDR3 loop reads CASKGHTETGELFF. The CDR3 nucleotides read TGCGCCAGCAAGGGACACACTGAAACCGGGGAGCTGTTTTTT. Filled out from reference TRBV5-1 and TRBJ2-2, the complete variable domain reads KAGVTQTPRYLIKTRGQQVTLSCSPISGHRSVSWYQQTPGQGLQFLFEYFSETQRNKGNFPGRFSGRQFSNSRSEMNVSTLELGDSALYLCASKGHTETGELFFGEGSRLTVL.

In nucleotides, the CDR3 is TGTGCCAGCAGGCAGGGAACTAATTCACCCCTCCACTTT. Translation: CASRQGTNSPLHF. V gene TRBV2 combines with J gene TRBJ1-6, with a weak D call TRBD1 (5 bases). The CDR3 loop spans 13 amino acids. Between the trimmed V and J ends, which lost 6 bases and 6 bases, there was a span of 9 bases. The germline V gene has CDR1 SNHLY and CDR2 FYNNEI. Drawing the rest from reference TRBV2 and TRBJ1-6, the complete variable domain is EPEVTQTPSHQVTQMGQEVILRCVPISNHLYFYWYRQILGQKVEFLVSFYNNEISEKSEIFDDQFSVERPDGSNFTLKIRSTKLEDSAMYFCASRQGTNSPLHFGNGTRLTVT.

The chain employs TRBV6-5 and TRBJ2-7; D ambiguous. CDR3 size: 14 residues. V gave up 6 bases and J gave up 0 bases, with 12 bases separating them. Germline loops: CDR1 MNHEY, CDR2 SVGAGI. The CDR3 is CASREYGFSYEQYF. CDR3 bases: TGTGCCAGCAGGGAGTACGGGTTCTCCTACGAGCAGTACTTC.

This chain uses TRBV5-6 with TRBJ2-1, with D perhaps TRBD2 (6 bases). This CDR3 comprises 15 residues. Between the trimmed V and J ends, which lost 1 base and 3 bases, there was a span of 11 bases. Germline assignment: CDR1 SGHDT and CDR2 YYEEEE. Written as DNA, the CDR3 is TGTGCCAGCAGCTTGTTCGCGGGGAACTACAATGAGCAGTTCTTC. Its translation is CASSLFAGNYNEQFF.

J is TRBJ1-3 and V is TRBV7-9, with D uncertain. V was clipped by 5 bases and J by 0 bases, with 14 bases between them. The CDR3 consists of 16 residues. CDR1 is SEHNR, CDR2 FQNEAQ, per germline (reference sequence). CDR3 in DNA: TGTGCCAGCAGCCCTCCTCCGGTTAGCTCTGGAAACACCATATATTTT. Its translation: CASSPPPVSSGNTIYF. Full variable domain (remainder filled in from reference TRBV7-9 and TRBJ1-3): DTGVSQNPRHKITKRGQNVTFRCDPISEHNRLYWYRQTLGQGPEFLTYFQNEAQLEKSRLLSDRFSAERPKGSFSTLEIQRTEQGDSAMYLCASSPPPVSSGNTIYFGEGSWLTVV.

This rearrangement joins TRBV11-1 to TRBJ2-3, with 11 positions matching TRBD2. V lost 1 base to trimming and J lost 3 bases; unmatched junction nucleotides: 9. This CDR3 is 18 amino acids long. Germline CDR1 reads SGHAT; CDR2 reads FQDESV (reference sequence). The CDR3 spells CASSLVAGGPFRTDTQYF. The CDR3 DNA reads TGTGCCAGCAGCTTAGTAGCGGGAGGGCCCTTTCGGACAGATACGCAGTATTTT.

This clone occurred a few times. The chain recombines TRBV29-1 with TRBJ2-3, with TRBD2 matching over 15 bases. The germline V gene has CDR1 SQVTM and CDR2 ANQGSEA. The CDR3 is 17 amino acids. V shed 1 base, J shed 8 bases, and the junction held 10 bases outside the gene matches. CDR3: CSVEGGTSGRIAGTQYF. CDR3 nucleotide sequence: TGCAGCGTTGAAGGGGGGACTAGCGGGAGGATAGCGGGTACGCAGTATTTT.

The CDR3 DNA sequence: TGCGCCAGCAGCCAGACAGGGCGATCTCGGACTGAAGCTTTCTTT. Amino acids: CASSQTGRSRTEAFF. The genes are TRBV4-1 and TRBJ1-1, with TRBD1 identical over 7 bases. The CDR3 totals 15 residues. Trimming cost V 3 bases and J 5 bases; bases outside gene matches: 9. The germline V gene has CDR1 MGHRA and CDR2 YSYEKL.

The CDR3 loop is CASSVGTYEKLFF. The DNA for the CDR3 is TGTGCCAGCAGCGTTGGGACATATGAAAAACTGTTTTTT. The V and J genes are TRBV9 and TRBJ1-4; possible D gene TRBD1, 6 bases. The germline CDR1 and CDR2 sequences are SGDLS and YYNGEE. CDR3 length: 13 residues. The ends were cut back, 2 bases at V and 6 bases at J, with 8 bases in the middle.

CDR3 sequence reads: CASSGLGAGPYEQYF. CDR3 nucleotides: TGTGCCAGCAGTGGGCTCGGGGCGGGGCCCTACGAGCAGTACTTC. The rearrangement joins TRBV2 to TRBJ2-7; weak D call: TRBD2 (6 bases). Trimming took 4 bases from V and 2 from J, leaving 15 bases between them. Germline CDR1 SNHLY, CDR2 FYNNEI. The CDR3 contains 15 residues.

The chain carries TRBV5-1 and TRBJ2-7, with D maybe TRBD1 (6 bases). Germline lookup yields CDR1 SGHRS and CDR2 YFSETQ. The V end lost 4 bases, the J end lost 2 bases, and 16 bases lay between the germline ends. This CDR3 has 15 amino acids. CDR3 DNA: TGCGCCAGCAGCGGAACCGGGACAACCACCTACGAGCAGTACTTC. Translated: CASSGTGTTTYEQYF.

The genes are TRBV19 and TRBJ2-2; TRBD2 might be the D (5 bases). Deletions cut 5 bases from V and 5 bases from J, with 12 bases between. The germline V gene encodes CDR1 LNHDA and CDR2 SQIVND (reference sequence). The CDR3 runs to 14 residues. CDR3 sequence reads: CASSQRAGTGELFF. The CDR3 nucleotides are TGTGCCAGTAGTCAGAGGGCTGGTACCGGGGAGCTGTTTTTT.

This sequence joins TRBV9 and TRBJ2-5, with D unclear. The V end was cut by 4 bases, the J end by 5 bases, with 15 bases between. The CDR3 totals 14 residues. Germline assignment: CDR1 SGDLS and CDR2 YYNGEE. The CDR3 sequence is CASSPAPMVETQYF. CDR3 nucleotides: TGTGCCAGCAGCCCAGCGCCGATGGTGGAGACCCAGTACTTC.

V gene TRBV5-4 combines with J gene TRBJ2-7; 11 nucleotides align to TRBD2. The germline gives CDR1 SGHNT, CDR2 YYREEE (reference sequence). The V segment lost 0 bases and the J segment 1 base; nucleotides outside the gene matches: 3. The CDR3 sequence is 16 residues long. In nucleotides, the CDR3 is TGTGCCAGCAGCTTGGATTTAGCGGGGGGGTCCTACGAGCAGTACTTC. The encoded protein is CASSLDLAGGSYEQYF.

This chain links TRBV2 with TRBJ2-7, with D tentatively TRBD2 (6 bases). The CDR3 consists of 14 residues. Germline CDR1 and CDR2: SNHLY and FYNNEI. V lost 7 bases and J 0 bases, leaving 13 bases between the germline ends. CDR3 residues: CASIGGESSYEQYF. The CDR3 DNA sequence: TGTGCCAGCATCGGCGGGGAAAGCTCCTACGAGCAGTACTTC.